The 2 T cell receptor beta chains in this list originate from one sample, sequenced in a study of blood T cell repertoires in COVID-19. Profiled with immunoSEQ multiplex PCR; TCRdb holds only in-frame clones, not every one. This sample has under 450,000 clones, with about 86% found just once. The sample taken for sequencing was peripheral blood. The receptors were gathered from a woman in her sixties or seventies with COVID-19, enrolled during active disease.

The V and J genes are TRBV10-3 and TRBJ1-5; 8 positions agree with TRBD1. The CDR3 covers 14 residues. CDR1 and CDR2 from the germline V gene are ENHRY and SYGVKD. The ends lost 6 bases at V and 0 bases at J; junction bases unmatched: 1. The CDR3 DNA sequence: TGTGCCATCAGAGGACAGGGTAGCAATCAGCCCCAGCATTTT. Its protein product is CAIRGQGSNQPQHF.

The sample holds one count of this clone. J is TRBJ2-7 and V is TRBV24-1, with 9 bases matching TRBD1. Germline V lookup: CDR1 KGHDR, CDR2 SFDVKD. J lost 5 bases, V lost 4 bases, and 8 bases had no gene match. There are 15 residues in the CDR3. The CDR3 DNA follows: TGTGCCACCAGTGACTTCCGGGACAGGGCCCACGAGCAGTACTTC. Translating it yields CATSDFRDRAHEQYF.